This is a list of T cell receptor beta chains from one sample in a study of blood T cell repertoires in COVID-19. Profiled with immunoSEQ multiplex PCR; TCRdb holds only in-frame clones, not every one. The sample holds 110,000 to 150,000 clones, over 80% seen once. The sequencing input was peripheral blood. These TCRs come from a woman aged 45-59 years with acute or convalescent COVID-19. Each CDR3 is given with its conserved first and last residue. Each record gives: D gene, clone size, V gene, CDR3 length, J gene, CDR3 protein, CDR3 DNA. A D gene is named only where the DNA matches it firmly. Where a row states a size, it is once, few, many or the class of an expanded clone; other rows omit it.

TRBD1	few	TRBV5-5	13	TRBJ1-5	CASRQGQNQPQHF	TGTGCCAGTAGACAGGGCCAAAATCAGCCCCAGCATTTT
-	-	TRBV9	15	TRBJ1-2	CASSPHQGTNYGYTF	TGTGCCAGCAGCCCTCATCAGGGAACCAACTATGGCTACACCTTC
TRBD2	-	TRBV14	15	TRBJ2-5	CASSRLAGGQETQYF	TGTGCCAGCAGCCGACTAGCGGGAGGACAAGAGACCCAGTACTTC
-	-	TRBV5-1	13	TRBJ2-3	CASSLGAEDTQYF	TGCGCCAGCAGCTTGGGGGCAGAGGATACGCAGTATTTT
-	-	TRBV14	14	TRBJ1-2	CASSLTYAPGGYTF	TGTGCCAGCAGCTTGACATACGCCCCAGGCGGCTACACCTTC
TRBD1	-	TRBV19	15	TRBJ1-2	CASSPPQGIHYGYTF	TGTGCCAGTAGTCCGCCACAGGGGATCCACTATGGCTACACCTTC
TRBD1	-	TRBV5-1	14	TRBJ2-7	CASSSRDRVSEQYF	TGCGCCAGCAGCAGTCGGGACAGGGTATCCGAGCAGTACTTC
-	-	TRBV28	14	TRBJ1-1	CASRSPGVVTEAFF	TGTGCCAGCAGATCACCCGGGGTAGTCACTGAAGCTTTCTTT
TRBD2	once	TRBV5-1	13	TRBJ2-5	CASRGESLETQYF	TGCGCCAGCCGGGGGGAGAGTTTGGAGACCCAGTACTTC
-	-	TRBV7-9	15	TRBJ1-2	CASSLDNPEAYGYTF	TGTGCCAGCAGCTTAGATAATCCCGAGGCATATGGCTACACCTTC
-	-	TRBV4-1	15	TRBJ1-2	CASSPPTGSNYGYTF	TGCGCCAGCAGCCCTCCGACAGGATCTAACTATGGCTACACCTTC
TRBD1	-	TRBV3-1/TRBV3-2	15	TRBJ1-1	CASSHPSQGITEAFF	TGTGCCAGCAGCCACCCCTCACAGGGGATCACTGAAGCTTTCTTT
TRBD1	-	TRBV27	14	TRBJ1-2	CASSSRGLWGGYTF	TGTGCCAGCAGTTCGAGGGGGCTCTGGGGGGGCTACACCTTC
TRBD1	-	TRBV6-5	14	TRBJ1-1	CASSPGQVNTEAFF	TGTGCCAGCAGTCCCGGACAGGTGAACACTGAAGCTTTCTTT
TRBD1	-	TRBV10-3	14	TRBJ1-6	CAISAGQGGSPLHF	TGTGCCATCAGCGCGGGACAGGGCGGCTCACCCCTCCACTTT
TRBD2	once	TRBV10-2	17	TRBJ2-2	CASDRLAGELNTGELFF	TGCGCCAGCGACCGACTAGCGGGAGAGTTGAACACCGGGGAGCTGTTTTTT
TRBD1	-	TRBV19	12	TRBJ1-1	CASRQGPTEAFF	TGTGCCAGTAGACAGGGGCCCACTGAAGCTTTCTTT